The 3 T cell receptor beta chains in this list originate from one sample, sequenced in a study of neurological immune-mediated disorders (dated by TCRdb to about 2019). The library came from 5' RACE. The sample was run on an Illumina HiSeq 2500. TCRdb handled the public reads itself, with Q25 trimming in fastp and clone calling in MiXCR, and kept productive beta chains. Each record represents a unique CDR3 protein, reported with the most common genes and DNA among its rows. This sample is represented by 55,000 to 70,000 distinct CDR3 sequences; around 4.8% of them were singletons. The ten largest clones take up roughly 3.3% of the sample. Sequenced: PBMCs. These receptors were obtained from a woman between 45 and 60 years old with multiple sclerosis.

This clonotype appeared many times. The chain carries TRBV29-1 and TRBJ2-1; 8 bases agree with TRBD2. The CDR3 has 13 residues. Germline assignment: CDR1 SQVTM and CDR2 ANQGSEA. Trimming removed 2 bases from V and 12 bases from J; junction bases left unmatched: 9. CDR3 sequence (DNA): TGCAGCGTTGAACCGGGACTAGTCTTAGGGCAGTTCTTC. Its translation is CSVEPGLVLGQFF.

This rearrangement joins TRBV20-1 to TRBJ2-1, with a tentative D call TRBD2 (6 bases). CDR1 is DFQATT, CDR2 SNEGSKA, per germline (reference sequence). V lost 3 bases and J 1 base, leaving 13 bases between the germline ends. This CDR3 contains 15 residues. CDR3 in amino acids: CSARVGGLSYNEQFF. Here the CDR3 DNA reads TGCAGTGCTAGGGTCGGGGGACTTTCCTACAATGAGCAGTTCTTC.

By its share, this clonotype is medium-sized (0.01 to 0.1%). The chain has TRBV29-1 and TRBJ1-1, with D perhaps TRBD1 (5 bases). Trimming left V 7 bases short and J 0 bases short, with 18 bases between. Germline V gene data show CDR1 as SQVTM and CDR2 as ANQGSEA. CDR3 size: 15 residues. As DNA, the CDR3 is TGCAGCGGAGGGGCGGGGTGGGGTATGAACACTGAAGCTTTCTTT. Translated, it gives CSGGAGWGMNTEAFF.